These 22 T cell receptor beta chains share one sample of origin, sequenced in a study of T cells after yellow fever vaccination. TCRdb re-derived calls from the 5' RACE reads in MiXCR, one entry per CDR3 protein. Of roughly 260,000 distinct CDR3 sequences listed, around 13% are singletons. Here the sequenced sample was CD4+ T cells sorted from PBMCs, taken 45 days after the yellow fever booster vaccination. These receptors came from a young man who received the YFV17D yellow fever vaccine.

In DNA, the CDR3 is TGTGCCAGCAGCCCGGCTGAGGGGGCAAATTCACCCCTCCACTTT. Its translation: CASSPAEGANSPLHF. The chain has TRBV7-2 and TRBJ1-6; 7 bases map to TRBD1. The J segment lost 7 bases and the V segment lost 5 bases, leaving 8 bases of the junction unmatched. The CDR3 is 15 amino acids. Germline V CDR1 and CDR2: SGHTA, FQGNSA.

This clonotype was observed at least ten times. The CDR3 protein is CSAGYNEQFF. DNA of the CDR3: TGCAGCGCCGGGTACAATGAGCAGTTCTTC. V is TRBV29-1 and J is TRBJ2-1, with D unresolved. V gave up 7 bases and J gave up 4 bases, with 5 bases separating them. The CDR3 is 10 residues long. The germline V gene has CDR1 SQVTM and CDR2 ANQGSEA.

This clonotype was detected a few times. V is TRBV7-2 and J is TRBJ2-2; D call uncertain. Germline CDR1 SGHTA, CDR2 FQGNSA. The CDR3 spans 15 residues. V was pared by 1 base and J by 3 bases, with 9 bases between. CDR3 nucleotides: TGTGCCAGCAGCTTAGAGTTAGGGCACACCGGGGAGCTGTTTTTT. It is translated as CASSLELGHTGELFF.

This chain joins TRBV6-5 and TRBJ2-1; D gene uncertain. The CDR3 extends over 13 amino acids. CDR1 MNHEY and CDR2 SVGAGI come from the germline V gene. V gave up 0 bases and J gave up 3 bases, with 3 bases separating them. For the CDR3, the DNA is TGTGCCAGCAGTTACTCCGTCTACAATGAGCAGTTCTTC. Its translation: CASSYSVYNEQFF.

The chain carries TRBV12-3 or TRBV12-4 and TRBJ1-5, with D hard to call. V lost 3 bases and J lost 10, with 7 bases in between. The CDR3 is 11 residues long. DNA of the CDR3: TGTGCCAGCAGTTTGATGGGTCCCCAGCATTTT. This encodes CASSLMGPQHF.

The rearrangement links TRBV6-5 to TRBJ2-3; TRBD2 matches at 7 bases. V was clipped by 0 bases and J by 11 bases; unmatched bases: 2. The V gene's germline CDR1 is MNHEY and CDR2 SVGAGI. This CDR3 contains 12 residues. The CDR3 loop is CASSYSGEGQYF. As DNA, the CDR3 is TGTGCCAGCAGTTACTCTGGGGAGGGGCAGTATTTT.

V gene TRBV7-8 combines with J gene TRBJ1-5; D perhaps matches TRBD1 (5 bases). The V gene lost 5 bases and the J gene lost 3 bases, with 11 bases spanning the gap. The CDR3 runs 14 residues. CDR1 and CDR2 (germline): SGHVS, FQNEAQ. CDR3: CASSRDGLNQPQHF. The CDR3 DNA sequence: TGTGCCAGCAGCCGGGACGGACTCAATCAGCCCCAGCATTTT.

This clonotype was seen once. The chain couples TRBV19 to TRBJ1-1; D not resolved. CDR3 length: 17 residues. V was clipped by 1 base and J by 0 bases, with 15 bases between them. The germline CDR1 and CDR2 sequences are LNHDA and SQIVND (reference sequence). CDR3 amino acids: CASSIVAVELLNTEAFF. The CDR3 DNA reads as TGTGCCAGTAGTATAGTGGCGGTCGAGCTCCTGAACACTGAAGCTTTCTTT.

The chain recombines TRBV27 with TRBJ1-1; D might be TRBD1 (6 bases). Germline CDR1 reads MNHEY; CDR2 reads SMNVEV (reference sequence). The CDR3 has 11 amino acids. V lost 6 bases and J 10 bases, leaving 12 bases between the germline ends. The CDR3 region has the DNA TGTGCCAGCAGCCTGGGGGGGGCAGCTTTCTTT. This codes for CASSLGGAAFF.

This clonotype came up a few times. The V call is TRBV5-1, the J call TRBJ2-1; TRBD2 agrees at 7 bases. The germline V gene encodes CDR1 SGHRS and CDR2 YFSETQ. The CDR3 extends over 14 amino acids. With 4 bases clipped from V and 6 bases from J, the junction kept 7 bases outside the gene matches. This chain's CDR3 is CASSGREAGNEQFF. In DNA form, the CDR3 reads TGCGCCAGCAGCGGACGGGAGGCTGGCAATGAGCAGTTCTTC.

The CDR3 region is CSGTSSDEQFF. In DNA, the CDR3 is TGCAGCGGAACTAGTTCCGATGAGCAGTTCTTC. The chain is built from TRBV29-1 and TRBJ2-1, with D maybe TRBD2 (5 bases). With 7 bases removed from V and 8 bases from J, the gap between germline ends came to 12 bases. The CDR3 extends over 11 amino acids. The V gene's germline CDR1 is SQVTM and CDR2 ANQGSEA.

This rearrangement joins TRBV6-5 to TRBJ2-5; 9 nucleotides line up with TRBD2. Germline CDR1 is MNHEY and CDR2 is SVGAGI. J gave up 14 bases and V 7 bases, and 11 bases lay outside the gene matches. The CDR3 has 12 residues. In DNA form, the CDR3 reads TGTGCCAGCACCACGACTAGCGGTCCCTTTTACTTC. It translates to CASTTTSGPFYF.

The J gene is TRBJ2-7, the V gene TRBV7-2, with 7 bases that match TRBD2. The CDR3 is made up of 14 amino acids. Germline V gives CDR1 SGHTA, CDR2 FQGNSA. The V and J ends lost 6 bases and 4 bases, in that order; junction bases with no gene match: 9. The CDR3 DNA reads TGTGCCAGCAGGAGGGGCGGGAGTCTATACGAGCAGTACTTC. Its translation: CASRRGGSLYEQYF.

This clonotype was seen at least ten times. The chain recombines TRBV20-1 with TRBJ2-3; no clear D gene. The germline V gene has CDR1 DFQATT and CDR2 SNEGSKA (reference sequence). The CDR3 sequence is 12 residues long. V was cut by 0 bases and J by 4 bases, with 5 bases left in between. The CDR3 loop is CSARDWADTQYF. DNA of the CDR3: TGCAGTGCTAGAGATTGGGCAGATACGCAGTATTTT.

There are many counts of this clonotype. The chain couples TRBV29-1 to TRBJ2-3; D not resolved. The CDR3 runs 11 residues. V lost 7 bases and J lost 8, with 13 bases in between. Per germline, CDR1 SQVTM and CDR2 ANQGSEA. CDR3 protein: CSAKKGATQYF. DNA for the CDR3: TGCAGCGCCAAAAAGGGTGCTACGCAGTATTTT.

The chain employs TRBV15 and TRBJ2-7; D may be TRBD2 (6 bases). Trimming left V 1 base short and J 0 bases short, with 13 bases between. The length of the CDR3 is 16 residues. CDR1 is LNHNV, CDR2 YYDKDF, per germline (reference sequence). This CDR3 is CATSRVGGPASYEQYF. CDR3 in DNA: TGTGCCACCAGCAGAGTGGGGGGACCGGCCTCCTACGAGCAGTACTTC.

This clonotype was counted between two and nine times. The genes are TRBV11-2 and TRBJ2-3; 10 nucleotides align to TRBD2. V was clipped by 2 bases and J by 15 bases; unmatched bases: 17. The germline V gene has CDR1 SGHAT and CDR2 FQNNGV. CDR3 size: 16 residues. DNA of the CDR3: TGTGCCAGCAGCTTATTCAGCGGGAGGGCCATAAGTCCCGCCTATTTT. It translates to CASSLFSGRAISPAYF.

The table lists this clonotype with a few counts. The chain recombines TRBV2 with TRBJ2-7; D call uncertain. V was clipped by 6 bases and J by 2 bases, with 8 bases between them. Germline V CDR1 and CDR2: SNHLY, FYNNEI. The CDR3 is 12 amino acids. The CDR3 sequence: CASRVFTYEQYF. CDR3 DNA: TGTGCCAGCAGGGTTTTTACCTACGAGCAGTACTTC.

This chain's CDR3 is CASSLPSQPQHF. CDR3 bases: TGTGCCAGCAGCTTACCTAGCCAGCCCCAGCATTTT. This sequence joins TRBV7-6 and TRBJ1-5, with unresolved D. Germline CDR1 and CDR2: SGHVS and FNYEAQ. V was pared by 2 bases and J by 7 bases, with 6 bases between. CDR3 size: 12 residues.

This clonotype was recorded once. The rearrangement joins TRBV19 to TRBJ2-7, with D unresolved. Germline V gene data show CDR1 as LNHDA and CDR2 as SQIVND (reference sequence). Trimming removed 7 bases at V and 6 bases at J, with 22 bases between. CDR3 length equals 15 residues. Here the CDR3 reads CASKDGPFSSSEQYF. The CDR3 coding sequence is TGTGCCAGTAAAGACGGCCCCTTTAGTTCGAGCGAGCAGTACTTC.

The V and J genes are TRBV5-5 and TRBJ2-1, with TRBD1 matching over 7 bases. The V and J ends lost 0 bases and 0 bases, in that order; junction bases with no gene match: 6. The CDR3 loop spans 17 amino acids. In germline, CDR1 is SGHKS, CDR2 YYEKEE (reference sequence). CDR3 nucleotides: TGTGCCAGCAGCTTGGGGCCGACAGGGAGCTCCTACAATGAGCAGTTCTTC. Its protein product is CASSLGPTGSSYNEQFF. The full variable domain, with the rest looked up from reference TRBV5-5 and TRBJ2-1, is DAGVTQSPTHLIKTRGQQVTLRCSPISGHKSVSWYQQVLGQGPQFIFQYYEKEERGRGNFPDRFSARQFPNYSSELNVNALLLGDSALYLCASSLGPTGSSYNEQFFGPGTRLTVL.

The rearrangement uses TRBV18 and TRBJ2-2; D is unresolved. Germline lookup yields CDR1 KGHSH and CDR2 LQKENI. The length of the CDR3 is 12 residues. Trimming took 4 bases from V and 4 from J, leaving 4 bases between them. CDR3 nucleotides: TGTGCCAGCTCACGGAGCACCGGGGAGCTGTTTTTT. Translating it yields CASSRSTGELFF.